Many counts were recorded for the clone carrying this T cell receptor beta chain. Read coverage stops 3 residues before the CDR3 terminus; the germline J gene supplies the remainder. Here immunoSEQ multiplex PCR was the method, and the copy in TCRdb shows in-frame clones only, minus some. In total the sample includes around 39,000 clones, none of them seen once. The CDR3 covers 14 residues. From germline, CDR1 is GTSNPN and CDR2 SVGIG (reference sequence). Trimming took 5 bases from V and 5 from J; bases not matched to a gene: 5. These data belong to a study of T cell clonality in common variable immunodeficiency.

Material: peripheral blood mononuclear cells. The V and J genes are TRBV30 and TRBJ1-4; 10 nucleotides match TRBD1. The receptor was derived from a person aged 18-70 years in good health. CDR3 bases read: TGTGCCTGGGCTTGGGGACAGGGGAATGAAAAA. It specifies CAWAWGQGNEK. The full CDR3 sequence reads CAWAWGQGNEKLFF.